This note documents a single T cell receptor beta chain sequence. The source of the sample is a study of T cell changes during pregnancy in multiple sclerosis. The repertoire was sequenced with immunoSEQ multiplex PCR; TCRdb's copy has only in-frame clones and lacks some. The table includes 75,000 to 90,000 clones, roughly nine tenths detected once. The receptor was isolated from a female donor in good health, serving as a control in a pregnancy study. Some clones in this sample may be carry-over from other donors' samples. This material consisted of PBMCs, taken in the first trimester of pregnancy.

In DNA, the CDR3 is TGCGCCAGCCGACGTGAGGGGGGGCGCAATGAGCAGTTCTTC. This translates into CASRREGGRNEQFF. The V gene is TRBV5-1, the J gene TRBJ2-1, with D maybe TRBD2 (7 bases). The V end was cut by 7 bases, the J end by 6 bases, with 17 bases between. Germline CDR1 and CDR2: SGHRS and YFSETQ. CDR3 size: 14 residues.